This record concerns one T cell receptor beta chain sequence. Which antigen it targets is not known. No base-level quality is on record; no much larger clone is a single base apart. This entry belongs to a study of PD-1 blockade in mismatch repair-deficient tumors (dated by TCRdb to 2016 to 2017). Describing the broader study: The trial enrolled more than 85 consecutive patients with approximately twelve mismatch repair-deficient cancer types between September 2013 and 2016, all previously treated and progressing. Tumor-associated T cell clones were tracked in the peripheral blood of patients responding to PD-1 blockade by deep sequencing of TCR CDR3 regions.

From cysteine to phenylalanine, the CDR3 is 14 amino acids long. The entry retains the CDR3 DNA only, 42 bases that are in frame from base 1. For each enrolled patient, mismatch repair deficiency was established using either polymerase chain reaction or immunohistochemistry. TCR sequencing was performed for a few patients who responded to pembrolizumab therapy. The phase II trial prospectively tested pembrolizumab PD-1 blockade in advanced mismatch repair-deficient cancers regardless of tissue of origin. Peripheral blood T cell samples were gathered serially, both before PD-1 blockade started and at multiple time points afterward. Blood sampling times were reported as weeks after the first pembrolizumab dose. What the study reported, not specific to this receptor: Clones residing in the tumor, which were often undetectable in blood before treatment, expanded quickly after pembrolizumab and then contracted, generally before radiologic responses.

To prepare the library, the immunoSEQ multiplex PCR assay was applied. In its TCRdb copy, this immuneACCESS table keeps in-frame sequences only and misses some clones. Where compared with another copy, unresolved V genes explain less than half of these, and the others have no known cause. The sample table lists roughly 120,000 clones, more than 70% of them with a count of one. About 12% of the sample rests with the top ten. This receptor was taken from an adult with mismatch repair-deficient cancer. The sequencing used peripheral blood, collected 72 weeks after starting pembrolizumab. The chain uses TRBV21-1 and TRBJ2-1. TRBV21-1 is a pseudogene segment. The sequenced DNA is TGTGCCAGCAGCAAAGGGGATAAGTACAATGAGCAGTTCTTC. Translated, it reads CASSKGDKYNEQFF.